Each of the 3 T cell receptor beta chains below was sequenced from the same sample in a study of T-cell memory formation after mild COVID-19. TCRdb called the 5' RACE reads again in MiXCR, with one record for every CDR3 protein. This sample yields 350,000 to 450,000 distinct CDR3 sequences, of which over 13% are seen a single time; 22% belongs to the top ten. What was sequenced was PBMCs or a T cell subset sorted from them (not recorded which). These receptors were collected from a young man who had mild COVID-19 (a few samples of this study predate the infection). Cell type and time point are not known.

This clonotype was counted between two and nine times. The chain links TRBV11-2 to TRBJ2-7, with TRBD1 identical over 8 bases. The CDR3 contains 15 residues. From germline, CDR1 is SGHAT and CDR2 FQNNGV. Trimming took 5 bases from V and 2 from J; bases not matched to a gene: 8. The CDR3, as DNA: TGTGCCAGCAGCCAGTTCCGGGACAGGCCCTACGAGCAGTACGTC. Its protein is CASSQFRDRPYEQYV.

The chain combines TRBV7-2 with TRBJ2-7; 7 bases align to TRBD1. CDR3 length: 15 residues. The germline V gene encodes CDR1 SGHTA and CDR2 FQGNSA. Trimming took 0 bases from V and 2 from J; bases not matched to a gene: 4. CDR3 protein: CASSLAPTGAYEQYF. DNA of the CDR3: TGTGCCAGCAGCTTAGCCCCCACAGGGGCCTACGAGCAGTACTTC.

This clonotype appeared a few times. The rearrangement joins TRBV29-1 to TRBJ2-7; 12 bases are shared with TRBD1. Losses at the gene ends were 7 bases for V and 4 bases for J; bases not matched to a gene: 11. Germline-derived CDR1 and CDR2 are SQVTM and ANQGSEA. CDR3 size: 15 residues. The CDR3 DNA reads as TGCAGCGCCCGGTATGGGGGACAGGGGGCATACGAGCAGTACTTC. It yields the protein CSARYGGQGAYEQYF.